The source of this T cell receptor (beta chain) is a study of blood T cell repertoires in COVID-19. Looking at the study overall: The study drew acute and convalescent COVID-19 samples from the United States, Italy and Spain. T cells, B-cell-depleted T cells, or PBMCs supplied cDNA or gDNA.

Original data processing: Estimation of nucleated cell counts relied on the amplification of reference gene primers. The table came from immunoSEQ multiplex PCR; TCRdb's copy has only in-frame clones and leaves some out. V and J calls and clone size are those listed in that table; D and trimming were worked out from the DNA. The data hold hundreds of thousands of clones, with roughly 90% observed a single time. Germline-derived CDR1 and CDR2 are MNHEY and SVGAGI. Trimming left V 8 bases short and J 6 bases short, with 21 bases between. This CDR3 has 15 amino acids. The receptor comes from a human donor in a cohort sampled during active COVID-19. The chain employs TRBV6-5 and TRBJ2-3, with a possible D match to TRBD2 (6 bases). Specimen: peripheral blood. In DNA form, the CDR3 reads TGTGCCAGCTGGGCGGGGCCCCCGGGCAGGGATACGCAGTATTTT. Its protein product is CASWAGPPGRDTQYF.